Presented here are 28 T cell receptor beta chains from one specimen sequenced in a study of blood T cell repertoires in COVID-19. The data were produced by immunoSEQ multiplex PCR, yet TCRdb's version contains in-frame clones alone and is incomplete. The table shows about 150,000 clones, with around nine tenths occurring only once. Sequenced input: peripheral blood. Receptors were obtained from an elderly woman with COVID-19, enrolled during active disease.

The V call is TRBV5-8, the J call TRBJ2-2; 9 positions match TRBD2. J was trimmed by 6 bases and V by 0 bases; bases with no gene match: 12. Germline CDR1 SGHTS, CDR2 YDEGEE. The CDR3 covers 18 residues. DNA of the CDR3: TGTGCCAGCAGCTTGGCTGCCTGGGATAGCGGGAGTTCCGGGGAGCTGTTTTTT. This gives the protein CASSLAAWDSGSSGELFF.

The chain recombines TRBV12-3 or TRBV12-4 with TRBJ1-2; the D is unclear. The V end lost 8 bases, the J end lost 2 bases, and 9 bases lay between the germline ends. The CDR3 is made up of 12 amino acids. The CDR3 sequence is CASRSGNYGYTF. The CDR3, as DNA: TGTGCCAGCCGATCCGGGAACTATGGCTACACCTTC.

The chain employs TRBV29-1 and TRBJ2-3; 11 bases fit TRBD2. From germline, CDR1 is SQVTM and CDR2 ANQGSEA. The CDR3 spans 14 residues. V dropped 7 bases and J dropped 2; count of bases not matched to a gene: 5. Here the CDR3 DNA reads TGCAGCGGGACGGGACTAGCGGTCACAGATACGCAGTATTTT. It specifies CSGTGLAVTDTQYF.

This clone occurred a few times. The V gene is TRBV29-1, the J gene TRBJ1-1; D unclear. Trimming shortened V by 6 bases and J by 10 bases, and 6 bases separated the two germline ends. This CDR3 is built from 8 residues. Germline CDR1 is SQVTM and CDR2 is ANQGSEA. In DNA, the CDR3 is TGCAGCGTGGGAGGAGCTTTCTTT. Protein sequence: CSVGGAFF.

A few counts support this clone. The CDR3 DNA reads TGCGCCAGCAGCCAAGATTCGGGACAGGGTGGTCAGCCCCAGCATTTT. Translating gives CASSQDSGQGGQPQHF. J is TRBJ1-5 and V is TRBV4-3, with 9 bases matching TRBD1. V lost 0 bases, J lost 6 bases, and 6 bases stayed unmatched. Germline V gene data show CDR1 as LGHNA and CDR2 as YSLEER. This CDR3 is built from 16 residues.

The chain combines TRBV27 with TRBJ2-7; D might be TRBD2 (6 bases). Germline loops: CDR1 MNHEY, CDR2 SMNVEV (reference sequence). V lost 7 bases and J 4 bases, leaving 17 bases between the germline ends. This CDR3 has 14 amino acids. The CDR3 here is CASTPSAREYEQYF. Written as DNA, the CDR3 is TGTGCCAGCACCCCCTCCGCGCGGGAATACGAGCAGTACTTC.

This sequence joins TRBV5-1 and TRBJ2-7; TRBD2 aligns across 9 bases. Trimming cost V 2 bases and J 5 bases; bases outside gene matches: 2. This CDR3 region has 13 residues. From germline, CDR1 is SGHRS and CDR2 YFSETQ. The CDR3 DNA follows: TGCGCCAGCAGCTTATCTAGCGGGAACGAGCAGTACTTC. The encoded protein is CASSLSSGNEQYF.

The chain has TRBV5-4 and TRBJ1-1; tentatively, D is TRBD1 (5 bases). V was trimmed by 2 bases and J by 6 bases, leaving 20 bases between them. Per germline, CDR1 SGHNT and CDR2 YYREEE (reference sequence). CDR3 length: 16 amino acids. The CDR3 here is CASSFGEGLTRAEAFF. For the CDR3, the DNA is TGTGCCAGCAGCTTTGGGGAGGGACTGACACGGGCTGAAGCTTTCTTT.

Here the CDR3 reads CASSPLISGNTIYF. The CDR3 bases are TGTGCCAGCAGCCCCTTAATCTCTGGAAACACCATATATTTT. This chain links TRBV7-8 with TRBJ1-3, with D hard to call. The CDR3 is made up of 14 amino acids. Trimming took 5 bases from V and 0 from J, leaving 8 bases between them. CDR1 and CDR2 from the germline V gene are SGHVS and FQNEAQ.

In this sample, this clone turned up a few times. The genes are TRBV11-2 and TRBJ1-2; possibly TRBD1 for D (5 bases). The V end was cut by 3 bases, the J end by 5 bases, with 13 bases between. The CDR3 length is 14 residues. Germline lookup yields CDR1 SGHAT and CDR2 FQNNGV. CDR3 amino acids: CASSLNLGAYGYTF. For the CDR3, the DNA is TGTGCCAGCAGCTTGAATCTAGGGGCTTATGGCTACACCTTC.

The chain couples TRBV28 to TRBJ2-7; TRBD1 might be the D (6 bases). The V end lost 4 bases, the J end lost 2 bases, and 15 bases lay between the germline ends. Germline assignment: CDR1 MDHEN and CDR2 SYDVKM. The CDR3 is 15 amino acids. The CDR3 DNA sequence: TGTGCCAGCAGTTCACCGGGACAAGGAACCTACGAGCAGTACTTC. Its translation is CASSSPGQGTYEQYF.

This rearrangement joins TRBV27 to TRBJ2-5; TRBD2 aligns across 7 bases. There are 16 residues in the CDR3. Losses at the gene ends were 5 bases for V and 2 bases for J; bases not matched to a gene: 11. Germline V gives CDR1 MNHEY, CDR2 SMNVEV (reference sequence). The CDR3 nucleotides are TGTGCCAGCAGTAACTTACCGGGACTACCACAAGAGACCCAGTACTTC. Translating it yields CASSNLPGLPQETQYF.

The V call is TRBV4-2, the J call TRBJ2-3; possibly TRBD2 for D (6 bases). This CDR3 is built from 14 residues. Trimming removed 5 bases from V and 2 bases from J, with 11 bases in between. The germline CDR1 and CDR2 sequences are LGHNA and YNFKEQ. DNA for the CDR3: TGTGCCAGCAGCGGGCGGGGTCTCACAGATACGCAGTATTTT. Translation gives CASSGRGLTDTQYF.

The chain links TRBV28 to TRBJ1-1; D unresolved. The CDR3 runs to 11 residues. Germline-derived CDR1 and CDR2 are MDHEN and SYDVKM. V lost 9 bases to trimming and J lost 8 bases, with 13 bases between them. CDR3 nucleotide sequence: TGTGCCAGTCCAACCCCCGGGGAAGCTTTCTTT. Translated, it gives CASPTPGEAFF.

This clone occurred once. V is TRBV7-2 and J is TRBJ2-2; a weak D match, TRBD2 (5 bases). Trimming shortened V by 4 bases and J by 4 bases, and 7 bases separated the two germline ends. This CDR3 comprises 13 residues. The germline V gene encodes CDR1 SGHTA and CDR2 FQGNSA. The CDR3 DNA sequence: TGTGCCAGCAGCTGGGGAGTCACCGGGGAGCTGTTTTTT. As protein: CASSWGVTGELFF.

The genes are TRBV6-2 or TRBV6-3 and TRBJ2-5; 8 bases align to TRBD1. The ends lost 2 bases at V and 5 bases at J; junction bases unmatched: 4. The CDR3 loop spans 14 amino acids. Per the germline V gene, CDR1 is MNHEY and CDR2 is SVGEGT. The CDR3 DNA reads as TGTGCCAGCAGTTACCACACAGGGGGGGAGACCCAGTACTTC. This translates into CASSYHTGGETQYF.

The gene calls are TRBV6-5 and TRBJ2-7, with 8 nucleotides matching TRBD1. The CDR3 loop spans 15 amino acids. The V gene end was trimmed by 3 bases and the J gene end by 2 bases; junction bases not matched to a gene: 6. Germline CDR1 MNHEY, CDR2 SVGAGI. CDR3 in amino acids: CASSYGDRRTYEQYF. CDR3 nucleotide sequence: TGTGCCAGCAGTTATGGGGACAGGCGGACCTACGAGCAGTACTTC.

This clone appeared a single time. This sequence joins TRBV21-1 and TRBJ1-2. TRBV21-1 is listed as a pseudogene. The CDR3 is 14 residues long. The CDR3 coding sequence is TGTGCCAGCAGCAAACCTAGGTCCCCCTATGGCTACACCTTC. Translated, it gives CASSKPRSPYGYTF.

This CDR3 reads CASSFLVGDGYTF. For the CDR3, the DNA is TGTGCCAGCAGTTTTTTAGTAGGGGATGGCTACACCTTC. The chain employs TRBV27 and TRBJ1-2, with D tentatively TRBD1 (5 bases). With 3 bases removed from V and 6 bases from J, the gap between germline ends came to 11 bases. The CDR3 spans 13 residues. Germline CDR1 and CDR2: MNHEY and SMNVEV (reference sequence).

The gene calls are TRBV7-2 and TRBJ1-3, with 7 bases lining up with TRBD1. Germline CDR1 reads SGHTA; CDR2 reads FQGNSA. Germline trimming cut 4 bases from V and 0 bases from J; bases unmatched to any gene: 12. The CDR3 spans 18 residues. The CDR3 here is CASSSGWDRLFSGNTIYF. CDR3 DNA: TGTGCCAGCAGCTCCGGGTGGGACAGACTTTTCTCTGGAAACACCATATATTTT.

The rearrangement joins TRBV2 to TRBJ2-7; 9 nucleotides line up with TRBD1. Germline lookup yields CDR1 SNHLY and CDR2 FYNNEI. The J segment lost 5 bases and the V segment lost 6 bases, leaving 8 bases of the junction unmatched. CDR3 length: 14 amino acids. CDR3 loop: CASSLRQGVDEQYF. The CDR3 nucleotides read TGTGCCAGCAGCCTTAGACAGGGGGTTGACGAGCAGTACTTC.

The V call is TRBV6-5, the J call TRBJ2-1; 11 bases match TRBD1. This CDR3 is 13 amino acids long. Unmatched junction bases numbered 5, after V lost 7 bases and J lost 9 bases. CDR1 is MNHEY and CDR2 is SVGAGI in the germline V gene. The CDR3 sequence is CASTQGQGVEQFF. The CDR3 region has the DNA TGTGCCAGCACTCAGGGACAGGGGGTTGAGCAGTTCTTC.

A few counts support this clone. The chain is built from TRBV15 and TRBJ2-2; a weak D match, TRBD2 (5 bases). The germline V gene has CDR1 LNHNV and CDR2 YYDKDF (reference sequence). The V and J ends lost 5 bases and 2 bases respectively, with 12 bases between them. The CDR3 spans 15 residues. The CDR3 protein is CATSGSGSNTGELFF. As DNA, the CDR3 is TGTGCCACCAGCGGAAGCGGCTCTAACACCGGGGAGCTGTTTTTT.

The chain couples TRBV6-1 to TRBJ2-5, with 9 nucleotides matching TRBD2. This CDR3 spans 15 amino acids. CDR1 and CDR2 from the germline V gene are MNHNS and SASEGT. Trimming cost V 2 bases and J 2 bases; bases outside gene matches: 3. The CDR3 sequence: CASSEPSGTQETQYF. In DNA, the CDR3 is TGTGCCAGCAGTGAACCTAGCGGGACTCAAGAGACCCAGTACTTC.

This clone has just one count. This chain connects TRBV6-7 to TRBJ2-7; TRBD2 matches at 9 bases. TRBV6-7 belongs to the ORF category, with a function that is uncertain. The trim removed 8 bases at V and 2 bases at J, leaving 13 bases unmatched. CDR3 length: 16 residues. CDR3 in amino acids: CASGETSGRLTYEQYF. Here the CDR3 DNA reads TGTGCCAGCGGGGAAACGAGCGGGAGGCTTACCTACGAGCAGTACTTC.

The rearrangement uses TRBV5-1 and TRBJ2-3, with 14 bases fitting TRBD2. After removal of 3 bases from V and 0 bases from J, the junction contained 12 bases not matched to a gene. The CDR3 covers 20 residues. The germline V gene encodes CDR1 SGHRS and CDR2 YFSETQ. The CDR3 is CASSSRRLAGGWRSTDTQYF. The CDR3 nucleotides are TGCGCCAGCAGCTCGCGCCGACTAGCGGGAGGGTGGAGGAGCACAGATACGCAGTATTTT.

V is TRBV19 and J is TRBJ1-1; a weak D match, TRBD1 (5 bases). The germline CDR1 and CDR2 sequences are LNHDA and SQIVND (reference sequence). This CDR3 comprises 14 residues. V was shortened by 5 bases and J by 1 base, with 11 bases between the two germline ends. CDR3: CASSFLTENTEAFF. The CDR3 region has the DNA TGTGCCAGTAGTTTCCTGACAGAGAACACTGAAGCTTTCTTT.

This clone was counted between two and nine times. The gene calls are TRBV2 and TRBJ2-2, with D maybe TRBD2 (5 bases). The germline CDR1 and CDR2 sequences are SNHLY and FYNNEI. The CDR3 sequence is 13 residues long. The germline V and J ends were trimmed by 6 bases and 5 bases, with 10 bases remaining between them. The CDR3 nucleotides are TGTGCCAGCAGCGCGGGCCAAACCGGGGAGCTGTTTTTT. The encoded protein is CASSAGQTGELFF.